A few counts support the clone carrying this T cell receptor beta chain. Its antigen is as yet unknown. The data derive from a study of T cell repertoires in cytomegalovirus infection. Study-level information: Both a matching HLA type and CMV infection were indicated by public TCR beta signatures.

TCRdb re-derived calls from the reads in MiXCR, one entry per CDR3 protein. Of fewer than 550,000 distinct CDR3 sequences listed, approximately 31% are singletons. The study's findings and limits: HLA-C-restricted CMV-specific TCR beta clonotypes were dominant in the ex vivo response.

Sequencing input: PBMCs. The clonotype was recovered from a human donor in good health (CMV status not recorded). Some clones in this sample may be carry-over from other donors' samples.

Written as DNA, the CDR3 is TGTGCCAGCAGTTACTATCCGGGCCAGAACTGGGAGCAGTACTTC. Amino acids: CASSYYPGQNWEQYF. The genes are TRBV6-6 and TRBJ2-7; D is unclear. The CDR3 is 15 residues long. The germline V and J ends were trimmed by 1 base and 7 bases, with 17 bases remaining between them. Germline values: CDR1 MNHNY, CDR2 SVGAGI (reference sequence).